The 26 T cell receptor beta chains listed next were all sequenced from one sample in a study of glioma-infiltrating T cells after dendritic cell vaccination. The method was immunoSEQ multiplex PCR; TCRdb's version includes in-frame clones alone and lacks a portion of them. This table holds 80,000 to 100,000 clones, 70% to 80% found once. The source material was blood, sampled before dendritic cell vaccination. These receptors were taken from a human donor with glioblastoma.

This clone was recorded once. J is TRBJ1-3 and V is TRBV30, with 7 bases fitting TRBD1. With V trimmed by 3 bases and J by 5 bases, 22 bases remained unmatched. This CDR3 has 19 amino acids. The germline V gene encodes CDR1 GTSNPN and CDR2 SVGIG (reference sequence). The CDR3 reads CAWSVHQGTGERRRNTIYF. CDR3 sequence (DNA): TGTGCCTGGAGCGTTCACCAGGGAACAGGGGAGCGAAGAAGAAACACCATATATTTT.

The V gene is TRBV9, the J gene TRBJ2-7; D possibly corresponds to TRBD1 (7 bases). The CDR3 spans 15 residues. V shed 2 bases and J shed 0 bases, with 12 bases lying between them. Per germline, CDR1 SGDLS and CDR2 YYNGEE. CDR3 protein: CASSVQGGPSYEQYF. CDR3 nucleotides: TGTGCCAGCAGCGTCCAGGGGGGTCCCTCCTACGAGCAGTACTTC.

This chain joins TRBV6-1 and TRBJ2-3, with a weak D call TRBD1 (6 bases). Germline CDR1 is MNHNS and CDR2 is SASEGT. This CDR3 region has 15 residues. Trimming left V 4 bases short and J 4 bases short, with 15 bases between. Here the CDR3 DNA reads TGTGCCAGCAGTGGAAGGGGGAGAAGCCCAGATACGCAGTATTTT. Translation gives CASSGRGRSPDTQYF.

The rearrangement uses TRBV6-5 and TRBJ1-2; no clear D. Between the trimmed V and J ends, which lost 2 bases and 8 bases, there was a span of 9 bases. Germline CDR1 and CDR2: MNHEY and SVGAGI. The CDR3 is 12 residues long. The CDR3 DNA is TGTGCCAGCAGTTACGCGGGGAGCGGCTACACCTTC. Its protein is CASSYAGSGYTF.

The chain couples TRBV19 to TRBJ2-1; TRBD1 matches at 8 bases. With V trimmed by 5 bases and J by 8 bases, 5 bases remained unmatched. Germline CDR1 reads LNHDA; CDR2 reads SQIVND (reference sequence). This CDR3 has 13 residues. CDR3: CASSRQGSYEQFF. The DNA of the CDR3 is TGTGCCAGTAGTCGACAGGGGAGTTATGAGCAGTTCTTC. The whole variable domain, filled in from reference TRBV19 and TRBJ2-1, reads DGGITQSPKYLFRKEGQNVTLSCEQNLNHDAMYWYRQDPGQGLRLIYYSQIVNDFQKGDIAEGYSVSREKKESFPLTVTSAQKNPTAFYLCASSRQGSYEQFFGPGTRLTVL.

The rearrangement uses TRBV27 and TRBJ1-1; D remains ambiguous. CDR1 MNHEY and CDR2 SMNVEV come from the germline V gene (reference sequence). This CDR3 spans 14 amino acids. V lost 10 bases and J 1 base, leaving 16 bases between the germline ends. CDR3 residues: CATHPWRSNTEAFF. The CDR3 nucleotides are TGTGCCACCCACCCCTGGAGGTCGAACACTGAAGCTTTCTTT.

The J gene is TRBJ1-4, the V gene TRBV4-1; D may be TRBD1 (6 bases). The V gene lost 0 bases and the J gene lost 7 bases, with 15 bases spanning the gap. CDR1 is MGHRA, CDR2 YSYEKL, per germline. There are 16 residues in the CDR3. CDR3 sequence reads: CASSQESGATREKLFF. The DNA of the CDR3 is TGCGCCAGCAGCCAAGAGTCAGGGGCGACTCGTGAAAAACTGTTTTTT.

This clone was seen just once. The V and J genes are TRBV9 and TRBJ2-5; D is possibly TRBD2 (6 bases). The CDR3 totals 14 residues. V was pared by 4 bases and J by 2 bases, with 12 bases between. CDR1 SGDLS and CDR2 YYNGEE come from the germline V gene. CDR3 in DNA: TGTGCCAGCAGCCGGTCGGGGGAACAAGAGACCCAGTACTTC. Protein sequence: CASSRSGEQETQYF.

This sequence joins TRBV6-1 and TRBJ2-1; maybe TRBD2 (5 bases). Trimming took off 2 bases at V and 10 bases at J, with 6 bases between the two ends. Germline CDR1 MNHNS, CDR2 SASEGT. This CDR3 spans 11 amino acids. The CDR3 sequence is CASSETREQFF. CDR3 bases: TGTGCCAGCAGTGAAACTAGAGAGCAGTTCTTC.

The rearrangement links TRBV6-1 to TRBJ1-1; D gene unclear. Germline V lookup: CDR1 MNHNS, CDR2 SASEGT. Trimming took 0 bases from V and 7 from J, leaving 9 bases between them. This CDR3 has 13 amino acids. The DNA for the CDR3 is TGTGCCAGCAGTGAAGCGCTGGGCGTTGAAGCTTTCTTT. As protein: CASSEALGVEAFF.

This chain connects TRBV5-1 to TRBJ2-1, with a possible D match to TRBD2 (6 bases). This CDR3 region has 15 residues. Germline CDR1 and CDR2: SGHRS and YFSETQ. The ends were cut back, 4 bases at V and 0 bases at J, with 11 bases in the middle. DNA for the CDR3: TGCGCCAGCAGCCCGAGGACTATCTCCTACAATGAGCAGTTCTTC. Amino acid sequence: CASSPRTISYNEQFF.

This clone occurred a few times. The chain recombines TRBV27 with TRBJ2-1; no clear D. The germline CDR1 and CDR2 sequences are MNHEY and SMNVEV (reference sequence). The CDR3 runs to 12 residues. The V end lost 6 bases, the J end lost 3 bases, and 6 bases lay between the germline ends. The CDR3 DNA sequence: TGTGCCAGCAGGAGTTTCTACAATGAGCAGTTCTTC. Amino acid sequence: CASRSFYNEQFF.

The CDR3 DNA is TGTGCCAGCAGCGTCATCCCAGGGGACAGCAACACCATATATTTT. The encoded protein is CASSVIPGDSNTIYF. The chain has TRBV9 and TRBJ1-3, with 7 bases identical to TRBD1. Germline trimming cut 2 bases from V and 7 bases from J; bases unmatched to any gene: 9. CDR3 size: 15 residues. Germline V gives CDR1 SGDLS, CDR2 YYNGEE.

The chain links TRBV10-2 to TRBJ2-3; tentative D call: TRBD2 (6 bases). The V and J ends lost 2 bases and 13 bases respectively, with 19 bases between them. CDR3 length: 14 residues. The V gene's germline CDR1 is WSHSY and CDR2 SAAADI. CDR3: CASSEGTGTPLKYF. DNA of the CDR3: TGCGCCAGCAGTGAGGGGACCGGGACTCCGCTTAAGTATTTT.

This clone has just a few counts. The chain joins TRBV15 to TRBJ2-3, with 8 bases lining up with TRBD2. The CDR3 totals 16 residues. Germline assignment: CDR1 LNHNV and CDR2 YYDKDF (reference sequence). V gave up 1 base and J gave up 9 bases; unmatched junction bases: 12. The CDR3 loop is CATSRGERGLGGTQYF. The CDR3 nucleotides are TGTGCCACCAGCAGAGGGGAGCGGGGGCTGGGGGGGACGCAGTATTTT.

This clone has more than one count but fewer than ten. CDR3 sequence reads: CASSFWPGETQYF. DNA for the CDR3: TGTGCCAGCAGTTTTTGGCCCGGGGAGACCCAGTACTTC. The chain uses TRBV27 and TRBJ2-5; D unclear. With 3 bases removed from V and 5 bases from J, the gap between germline ends came to 10 bases. The CDR3 is 13 amino acids. Germline-derived CDR1 and CDR2 are MNHEY and SMNVEV (reference sequence).

This clone was seen a few times. The chain's CDR3 is CASSLGMDSLGNTIYF. CDR3 DNA sequence: TGCGCCAGCAGCTTGGGTATGGACAGCTTAGGAAACACCATATATTTT. V gene TRBV5-1 combines with J gene TRBJ1-3, with a possible D match to TRBD1 (6 bases). CDR3 size: 16 residues. Trimming took 0 bases from V and 4 from J, leaving 14 bases between them. Germline assignment: CDR1 SGHRS and CDR2 YFSETQ. The full variable domain, its missing parts supplied by reference TRBV5-1 and TRBJ1-3, is KAGVTQTPRYLIKTRGQQVTLSCSPISGHRSVSWYQQTPGQGLQFLFEYFSETQRNKGNFPGRFSGRQFSNSRSEMNVSTLELGDSALYLCASSLGMDSLGNTIYFGEGSWLTVV.

This clone was seen a few times. The chain is built from TRBV12-5 and TRBJ1-3, with a possible D match to TRBD1 (5 bases). The CDR3 loop spans 15 amino acids. V was clipped by 4 bases and J by 0 bases, with 10 bases between them. Germline assignment: CDR1 LGHNT and CDR2 FRNRAP. CDR3 region: CASGSRGHSGNTIYF. In DNA, the CDR3 is TGTGCTAGTGGTTCAAGGGGTCACTCTGGAAACACCATATATTTT.

The V call is TRBV10-1, the J call TRBJ2-1; 11 bases fit TRBD2. This CDR3 has 18 residues. Germline CDR1 reads WNHNN; CDR2 reads SYGVQD (reference sequence). Trimming took 5 bases from V and 2 from J; bases not matched to a gene: 11. CDR3 residues: CASSPTWGLADPYNEQFF. The CDR3 nucleotides are TGCGCCAGCAGTCCTACCTGGGGACTAGCGGATCCCTACAATGAGCAGTTCTTC.

The gene calls are TRBV4-1 and TRBJ2-1; 7 nucleotides line up with TRBD2. Germline V gene data show CDR1 as MGHRA and CDR2 as YSYEKL. V gave up 1 base and J gave up 0 bases; unmatched junction bases: 3. The CDR3 is 16 amino acids. CDR3 sequence (DNA): TGCGCCAGCAGCCAAGCCGGGGGGAGCTCCTACAATGAGCAGTTCTTC. This codes for CASSQAGGSSYNEQFF.

This rearrangement joins TRBV6-1 to TRBJ2-4; a weak D match, TRBD1 (6 bases). Deletions cut 2 bases from V and 9 bases from J, with 17 bases between. The CDR3 is made up of 15 amino acids. Germline lookup yields CDR1 MNHNS and CDR2 SASEGT. The CDR3 sequence is CASSESRQAVGIQYF. In DNA form, the CDR3 reads TGTGCCAGCAGTGAATCCCGACAGGCCGTTGGCATTCAGTACTTC.

This chain uses TRBV7-8 with TRBJ1-4; TRBD1 matches 8 bases. Germline-derived CDR1 and CDR2 are SGHVS and FQNEAQ. V trimming: 3 bases; J trimming: 5 bases; junction bases outside the gene matches: 2. This CDR3 has 14 residues. The CDR3 loop is CASSFSGGNEKLFF. The CDR3 DNA reads TGTGCCAGCAGCTTTTCAGGGGGCAATGAAAAACTGTTTTTT.

The chain is built from TRBV19 and TRBJ2-3; 8 bases map to TRBD2. The trim removed 6 bases at V and 9 bases at J, leaving 8 bases unmatched. The CDR3 length is 13 residues. Per the germline V gene, CDR1 is LNHDA and CDR2 is SQIVND (reference sequence). The CDR3 here is CASRSGGAGTQYF. The CDR3 nucleotides read TGTGCCAGTAGAAGCGGGGGCGCGGGAACGCAGTATTTT.

This clone has only a few counts. The chain is built from TRBV4-1 and TRBJ1-2; 10 positions agree with TRBD1. J gave up 6 bases and V 3 bases, and 13 bases lay outside the gene matches. CDR1 and CDR2 from the germline V gene are MGHRA and YSYEKL. This CDR3 spans 17 amino acids. For the CDR3, the DNA is TGCGCCAGCAGCCAGCCTTTGAGACAGGGGGCGCAACATGGCTACACCTTC. Residues: CASSQPLRQGAQHGYTF.

The rearrangement uses TRBV6-5 and TRBJ2-1, with TRBD1 matching 9 bases. CDR3 length: 15 residues. Germline V CDR1 and CDR2: MNHEY, SVGAGI. Trimming at V came to 2 bases and at J to 12 bases, leaving 11 bases not matched to a gene. The CDR3 sequence is CASSYAGTGLSGQFF. The CDR3 DNA reads as TGTGCCAGCAGTTACGCCGGGACAGGGCTAAGTGGGCAGTTCTTC.

V usage is TRBV27 and J usage is TRBJ1-4; unclear D gene. The CDR3 covers 14 residues. Trimming removed 5 bases at V and 8 bases at J, with 15 bases between. CDR1 is MNHEY, CDR2 SMNVEV, per germline (reference sequence). The CDR3 DNA reads TGTGCCAGCAGTAGGCCCGGAGGAAAGGAAAAACTGTTTTTT. It codes for CASSRPGGKEKLFF.